This TCR beta chain is drawn from a study of T-cell memory formation after mild COVID-19. As for the study in general: Across donors, TCR clusters were largely donor specific.

A few counts support this clonotype. No antigen is known for it. Study-level points and caveats: Clones shrinking from day 15 to 85 showed even CD4/CD8 mixes; later expanders tilted CD4+.

Germline CDR1 is MNHEY and CDR2 is SVGAGI. Between the trimmed V and J ends, which lost 0 bases and 2 bases, there was a span of 16 bases. The CDR3 is made up of 17 amino acids. Employing constant-segment primers, 5'RACE generated TCR alpha and TCR beta cDNA libraries bearing sample barcodes and UMIs. In TCRdb, the 5' RACE reads were re-called with MiXCR into one record per CDR3 protein. Of more than 80,000 distinct CDR3 sequences in the sample, over 10% were seen once. Sequences were obtained from PBMCs or a T cell subset sorted from them (not recorded which). V and J are TRBV6-5 and TRBJ1-2; TRBD1 might be the D (6 bases). The TCR sequence derives from an adult woman who had mild COVID-19 (a few samples of this study predate the infection). Cell type and time point are not known. The CDR3 is CASSYSISQGKNYGYTF. CDR3 DNA: TGTGCCAGCAGTTACTCCATATCTCAGGGGAAAAACTATGGCTACACCTTC.